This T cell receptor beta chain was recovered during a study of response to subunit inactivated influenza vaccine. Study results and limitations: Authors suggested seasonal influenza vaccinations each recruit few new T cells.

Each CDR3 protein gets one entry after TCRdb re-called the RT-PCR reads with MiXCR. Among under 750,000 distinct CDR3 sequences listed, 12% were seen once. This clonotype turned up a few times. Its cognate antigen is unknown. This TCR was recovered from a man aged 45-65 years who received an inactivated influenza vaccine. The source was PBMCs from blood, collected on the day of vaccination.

The CDR3 spells CSASRTSGPHEQYF. As DNA, the CDR3 is TGCAGTGCTAGTAGGACTAGCGGCCCCCACGAGCAGTACTTC. This sequence joins TRBV20-1 and TRBJ2-7; 10 nucleotides line up with TRBD2. V was pared by 3 bases and J by 5 bases, with 7 bases of the junction left unmatched. Per germline, CDR1 DFQATT and CDR2 SNEGSKA (reference sequence). The CDR3 covers 14 residues.